This paragraph covers one TCR beta chain sequence. What it binds is unknown. This entry comes from a study of spatial heterogeneity in lung cancer. Study-wide background: Raw-read counts averaged over ten per unique TCR and UMI combination.

Time point given: blood at routine non-recurrence follow-up after resection. Whole RNA obtained from tumor, nontumor lung or frozen PBMC underwent sequencing without sorting. MiXCR, applied by TCRdb to the 5' RACE reads, yields one record per CDR3 protein. The sample carries around 110,000 distinct CDR3 sequences, 12% recorded once. V shed 6 bases and J shed 0 bases, with 19 bases lying between them. The CDR3 length is 16 residues. Germline-derived CDR1 and CDR2 are SQVTM and ANQGSEA. Regarding the study as a whole: The appearance of ubiquitous expanded tumor TCRs in blood was greater at resection than follow-up.

Specimen: PBMCs, collected at follow-up. This clonotype originated in a male donor with early-stage non-small cell lung cancer. The chain carries TRBV29-1 and TRBJ2-3; TRBD2 is a possible D gene (7 bases). This CDR3 reads CSVAGAQTDSTDTQYF. The CDR3 DNA reads as TGCAGCGTGGCGGGGGCACAAACGGACAGCACAGATACGCAGTATTTT.